A single sample gave rise to the 30 T cell receptor beta chains below, sequenced in a study of blood T cell repertoires in COVID-19. Profiled with immunoSEQ multiplex PCR; TCRdb holds only in-frame clones, not every one. The table records 400,000 or so clones, around nine tenths of them present only once. Sequenced sample: peripheral blood. The receptor source for this set is a woman aged 40-49 years with COVID-19, enrolled during active disease.

The CDR3 DNA sequence: TGCGCCAGCAGCTTGAGGGGGTACGAGCAGTACTTC. Translated, it gives CASSLRGYEQYF. V and J are TRBV5-1 and TRBJ2-7; D may be TRBD1 (6 bases). CDR3 size: 12 residues. The V and J ends lost 1 base and 4 bases respectively, with 6 bases between them. Germline V gene lookup returns CDR1 SGHRS and CDR2 YFSETQ.

The V and J genes are TRBV27 and TRBJ1-2, with 10 nucleotides matching TRBD1. CDR1 is MNHEY, CDR2 SMNVEV, per germline (reference sequence). CDR3 length equals 15 residues. Trimming removed 5 bases from V and 8 bases from J; junction bases left unmatched: 11. The CDR3 region has the DNA TGTGCCAGCAGTGCCCCGGGACAGGGGATCGAAGGCTACACCTTC. This codes for CASSAPGQGIEGYTF.

The chain is built from TRBV5-4 and TRBJ1-1, with TRBD1 as a possible D gene (5 bases). Trimming took 0 bases from V and 1 from J, leaving 7 bases between them. This CDR3 has 14 residues. Per the germline V gene, CDR1 is SGHNT and CDR2 is YYREEE (reference sequence). The CDR3 DNA is TGTGCCAGCAGCTTGGCCGGGGGGAACACTGAAGCTTTCTTT. It specifies CASSLAGGNTEAFF.

The chain is built from TRBV5-4 and TRBJ2-3; 10 positions agree with TRBD2. The trim removed 4 bases at V and 1 base at J, leaving 3 bases unmatched. The CDR3 consists of 15 residues. Germline assignment: CDR1 SGHNT and CDR2 YYREEE (reference sequence). CDR3: CASSPSGRGTDTQYF. CDR3 DNA sequence: TGTGCCAGCAGCCCGAGCGGGAGGGGCACAGATACGCAGTATTTT.

The chain employs TRBV28 and TRBJ2-1; perhaps TRBD2 as D (6 bases). Per germline, CDR1 MDHEN and CDR2 SYDVKM. Deletions cut 2 bases from V and 0 bases from J, with 8 bases between. CDR3 length: 15 amino acids. DNA for the CDR3: TGTGCCAGCAGTTTACGGGAGAGCTCCTACAATGAGCAGTTCTTC. It translates to CASSLRESSYNEQFF.

CDR3 residues: CASSVGERGVLYEQYF. In DNA form, the CDR3 reads TGTGCCAGCAGCGTAGGAGAGCGGGGGGTTTTATACGAGCAGTACTTC. The chain recombines TRBV9 with TRBJ2-7, with 9 bases aligning to TRBD2. This CDR3 has 16 residues. The V and J ends lost 0 bases and 4 bases, in that order; junction bases with no gene match: 8. CDR1 and CDR2 (germline): SGDLS, YYNGEE.

The rearrangement joins TRBV7-2 to TRBJ1-5; the D is unclear. V was cut by 1 base and J by 0 bases, with 13 bases left in between. The CDR3 extends over 17 amino acids. The V gene's germline CDR1 is SGHTA and CDR2 FQGNSA. CDR3 nucleotide sequence: TGTGCCAGCAGCTTAGATTTGGGCAGGATTAGCAATCAGCCCCAGCATTTT. Protein product: CASSLDLGRISNQPQHF.

The CDR3 DNA reads TGTGCCAGCAGCCCTTTAGGGACTAGCGGCCACACCGGGGAGCTGTTTTTT. Amino acid sequence: CASSPLGTSGHTGELFF. The chain links TRBV6-2 or TRBV6-3 to TRBJ2-2; TRBD2 matches at 11 bases. Per germline, CDR1 MNHEY and CDR2 SVGEGT. The CDR3 totals 17 residues. V was clipped by 6 bases and J by 3 bases; unmatched bases: 9.

The V and J genes are TRBV18 and TRBJ2-2; 9 bases match TRBD1. This CDR3 contains 18 residues. The germline gives CDR1 KGHSH, CDR2 LQKENI. Trimming took 1 base from V and 4 from J; bases not matched to a gene: 10. CDR3 loop: CASSPRYWDRVGTGELFF. CDR3 DNA: TGTGCCAGCTCACCACGGTATTGGGACAGGGTCGGCACCGGGGAGCTGTTTTTT.

The rearrangement joins TRBV6-5 to TRBJ1-1, with no clear D. Trimming pared 6 bases from V and 1 base from J, leaving 6 bases between. The germline V gene encodes CDR1 MNHEY and CDR2 SVGAGI. The CDR3 totals 12 residues. This CDR3 is CASRRANTEAFF. The CDR3 DNA follows: TGTGCCAGCAGGCGGGCGAACACTGAAGCTTTCTTT.

This chain connects TRBV6-1 to TRBJ1-1; D possibly corresponds to TRBD1 (6 bases). The CDR3 spans 12 residues. V lost 3 bases and J 9 bases, leaving 11 bases between the germline ends. CDR1 MNHNS and CDR2 SASEGT come from the germline V gene. The CDR3 coding sequence is TGTGCCAGCAGTGAGGCAGGGGCCAAAGCTTTCTTT. Protein product: CASSEAGAKAFF.

The gene calls are TRBV7-9 and TRBJ1-1; 9 nucleotides match TRBD1. Germline CDR1 and CDR2: SEHNR and FQNEAQ (reference sequence). The trim removed 8 bases at V and 2 bases at J, leaving 6 bases unmatched. The CDR3 runs to 14 residues. The CDR3 nucleotides are TGTGCCAGCCGCCTGGGACAGGGAAACACTGAAGCTTTCTTT. Amino acids: CASRLGQGNTEAFF.

This clone was observed many times. The CDR3 sequence is CASSQEPDRTYGYTF. The CDR3 DNA reads as TGTGCCAGCAGCCAGGAGCCGGACAGGACCTATGGCTACACCTTC. V usage is TRBV3-1 (or the pseudogene TRBV3-2) and J usage is TRBJ1-2; TRBD1 matches 7 bases. The trim removed 3 bases at V and 4 bases at J, leaving 8 bases unmatched. The length of the CDR3 is 15 residues. The germline V gene encodes CDR1 LGHDT and CDR2 YNNKEL (reference sequence).

The chain links TRBV9 to TRBJ1-2; D remains unclear. V was clipped by 0 bases and J by 0 bases, with 9 bases between them. The length of the CDR3 is 15 residues. Germline assignment: CDR1 SGDLS and CDR2 YYNGEE. The CDR3 sequence: CASSVGVTTNYGYTF. For the CDR3, the DNA is TGTGCCAGCAGCGTAGGAGTTACCACTAACTATGGCTACACCTTC.

The chain carries TRBV7-9 and TRBJ2-3; D is unclear. The CDR3 totals 14 residues. Per germline, CDR1 SEHNR and CDR2 FQNEAQ (reference sequence). V was cut by 2 bases and J by 4 bases, with 10 bases left in between. The CDR3 here is CASSLSSPADTQYF. The CDR3 DNA follows: TGTGCCAGCAGCTTATCAAGCCCGGCAGATACGCAGTATTTT.

The V gene is TRBV7-9, the J gene TRBJ1-2; 7 nucleotides match TRBD1. The V and J ends lost 5 bases and 6 bases, in that order; junction bases with no gene match: 12. CDR1 and CDR2 (germline): SEHNR, FQNEAQ (reference sequence). The CDR3 totals 15 residues. CDR3 protein: CASSVGSQGEHGYTF. CDR3 nucleotide sequence: TGTGCCAGCAGCGTAGGGTCCCAGGGGGAGCATGGCTACACCTTC.

V and J are TRBV19 and TRBJ1-5; weak D call: TRBD1 (6 bases). This CDR3 is built from 13 residues. V lost 4 bases, J lost 7 bases, and 11 bases lay in between. Germline V gene data show CDR1 as LNHDA and CDR2 as SQIVND (reference sequence). Here the CDR3 reads CASSTGDGQPQHF. The CDR3 DNA reads as TGTGCCAGTAGTACAGGGGACGGCCAGCCCCAGCATTTT.

In nucleotides, the CDR3 is TGTGCCAGCAGCTTAGAAGGGGACACTGAAGCTTTCTTT. Residues: CASSLEGDTEAFF. The J gene is TRBJ1-1, the V gene TRBV11-2; perhaps TRBD1 as D (5 bases). V lost 0 bases and J 3 bases, leaving 5 bases between the germline ends. This CDR3 contains 13 residues. Germline loops: CDR1 SGHAT, CDR2 FQNNGV. Complete variable domain (other parts from reference TRBV11-2 and TRBJ1-1): EAGVAQSPRYKIIEKRQSVAFWCNPISGHATLYWYQQILGQGPKLLIQFQNNGVVDDSQLPKDRFSAERLKGVDSTLKIQPAKLEDSAVYLCASSLEGDTEAFFGQGTRLTVV.

The chain recombines TRBV28 with TRBJ2-5, with D unclear. Trimming removed 2 bases from V and 3 bases from J, with 7 bases in between. Germline CDR1 is MDHEN and CDR2 is SYDVKM. The CDR3 sequence is 13 residues long. The CDR3 DNA reads TGTGCCAGCAGTTTAGCGTTCAAAGAGACCCAGTACTTC. This translates into CASSLAFKETQYF.

The CDR3, as DNA: TGTGCCAGCTCTGGACTAGCGGGAAAGGAGACCCAGTACTTC. Translating gives CASSGLAGKETQYF. This sequence joins TRBV2 and TRBJ2-5; 12 bases fit TRBD2. The germline CDR1 and CDR2 sequences are SNHLY and FYNNEI. J gave up 5 bases and V 8 bases, and 6 bases lay outside the gene matches. The CDR3 extends over 14 amino acids.

The genes are TRBV4-1 and TRBJ2-1; 7 positions agree with TRBD1. This CDR3 spans 13 amino acids. Germline lookup yields CDR1 MGHRA and CDR2 YSYEKL. The V gene end was trimmed by 5 bases and the J gene end by 8 bases; junction bases not matched to a gene: 6. CDR3: CASSNRGTDEQFF. The CDR3 DNA follows: TGCGCCAGCAGCAACAGGGGTACGGATGAGCAGTTCTTC.

This clone was picked up one time. This sequence joins TRBV9 and TRBJ2-2; 7 bases fit TRBD1. The germline V gene has CDR1 SGDLS and CDR2 YYNGEE. Losses at the gene ends were 7 bases for V and 3 bases for J; bases not matched to a gene: 6. The CDR3 runs to 14 residues. The CDR3 DNA reads as TGTGCCAGCCAAGACAGGGTAGACACCGGGGAGCTGTTTTTT. This sequence encodes CASQDRVDTGELFF. Full variable domain (rest looked up from reference TRBV9 and TRBJ2-2): DSGVTQTPKHLITATGQRVTLRCSPRSGDLSVYWYQQSLDQGLQFLIQYYNGEERAKGNILERFSAQQFPDLHSELNLSSLELGDSALYFCASQDRVDTGELFFGEGSRLTVL.

This clone was counted a single time. The chain links TRBV27 to TRBJ2-5; 7 nucleotides agree with TRBD2. V trimming: 7 bases; J trimming: 2 bases; junction bases outside the gene matches: 7. The germline V gene encodes CDR1 MNHEY and CDR2 SMNVEV (reference sequence). This CDR3 has 14 amino acids. CDR3 DNA sequence: TGTGCCAGCATTCGCGGGACTACACAAGAGACCCAGTACTTC. Amino acids: CASIRGTTQETQYF.

Only one count was recorded for this clone. The chain links TRBV7-2 to TRBJ1-6; 9 bases agree with TRBD1. Germline CDR1 is SGHTA and CDR2 is FQGNSA. The J segment lost 8 bases and the V segment lost 7 bases, leaving 9 bases of the junction unmatched. The CDR3 sequence is 15 residues long. The DNA for the CDR3 is TGTGCCAGCACCGTGGGACAGGGCGTTTATTCACCCCTCCACTTT. Protein sequence: CASTVGQGVYSPLHF. The whole variable domain, remainder taken from reference TRBV7-2 and TRBJ1-6, is GAGVSQSPSNKVTEKGKDVELRCDPISGHTALYWYRQSLGQGLEFLIYFQGNSAPDKSGLPSDRFSAERTGGSVSTLTIQRTQQEDSAVYLCASTVGQGVYSPLHFGNGTRLTVT.

This sequence joins TRBV18 and TRBJ1-2, with 8 bases matching TRBD1. The CDR3 is made up of 13 amino acids. Looked up from germline, CDR1 is KGHSH and CDR2 is LQKENI. The V and J ends lost 3 bases and 8 bases, in that order; junction bases with no gene match: 5. CDR3 bases: TGTGCCAGCTCACCGGACAGGGTTGAGGGCTACACCTTC. Protein product: CASSPDRVEGYTF.

The CDR3 DNA is TGTGCCAGCAGCTGGGAGGTGGGAAGCTCCTACAATGAGCAGTTCTTC. Its translation: CASSWEVGSSYNEQFF. The chain combines TRBV11-2 with TRBJ2-1; weak D call: TRBD2 (6 bases). The CDR3 has 16 amino acids. V was trimmed by 4 bases and J by 0 bases, leaving 13 bases between them. Germline V gene data show CDR1 as SGHAT and CDR2 as FQNNGV.

V is TRBV5-4 and J is TRBJ2-5; TRBD1 aligns across 8 bases. V lost 0 bases, J lost 7 bases, and 8 bases stayed unmatched. CDR3 length: 15 amino acids. The germline CDR1 and CDR2 sequences are SGHNT and YYREEE (reference sequence). The CDR3: CASSLALDRGGTQYF. CDR3 in DNA: TGTGCCAGCAGCTTGGCCCTAGACAGGGGTGGGACCCAGTACTTC. The full variable domain, in which reference TRBV5-4 and TRBJ2-5 provide the parts outside the CDR3, is ETGVTQSPTHLIKTRGQQVTLRCSSQSGHNTVSWYQQALGQGPQFIFQYYREEENGRGNFPPRFSGLQFPNYSSELNVNALELDDSALYLCASSLALDRGGTQYFGPGTRLLVL.

This clone was recorded once. V is TRBV29-1 and J is TRBJ2-1; 10 positions match TRBD2. The CDR3 contains 14 residues. Germline CDR1 SQVTM, CDR2 ANQGSEA. V was pared by 4 bases and J by 6 bases, with 6 bases of the junction left unmatched. The CDR3 spells CSVVSGGAANEQFF. The CDR3 DNA follows: TGCAGCGTTGTAAGCGGGGGGGCCGCCAATGAGCAGTTCTTC.

The rearrangement links TRBV7-9 to TRBJ1-6; 9 bases align to TRBD1. The CDR3 has 15 residues. V trimming: 5 bases; J trimming: 8 bases; junction bases outside the gene matches: 7. The germline V gene encodes CDR1 SEHNR and CDR2 FQNEAQ (reference sequence). The CDR3 DNA reads TGTGCCAGCAGCGTGATGGGACAGGGTTATTCACCCCTCCACTTT. Translating gives CASSVMGQGYSPLHF. Together with reference TRBV7-9 and TRBJ1-6, the CDR3 gives the full variable domain: DTGVSQNPRHKITKRGQNVTFRCDPISEHNRLYWYRQTLGQGPEFLTYFQNEAQLEKSRLLSDRFSAERPKGSFSTLEIQRTEQGDSAMYLCASSVMGQGYSPLHFGNGTRLTVT.

Of note for this clone: Within the sample, other DNA sequences also encode this same CDR3. The rearrangement uses TRBV7-3 and TRBJ1-4; 8 nucleotides match TRBD1. This CDR3 is 15 amino acids long. Germline V gene sequence: CDR1 SGHTA, CDR2 FQGTGA. V was pared by 5 bases and J by 3 bases, with 5 bases of the junction left unmatched. CDR3 in DNA: TGTGCCAGCAGCAAAACAGGGGGACCTAATGAAAAACTGTTTTTT. Translation gives CASSKTGGPNEKLFF.